This entry concerns a single T cell receptor beta chain. Its antigen is unknown. The record has no base qualities; no much larger clone is one base away. The data belong to a study of control samples from healthy donors and cancer patients (dated by TCRdb to 2020 to 2021). The junction shows trimming of 1 base on V and 6 bases on J, plus 4 bases between the germline ends. The CDR3 runs 12 amino acids, cysteine and phenylalanine included. Only the CDR3 DNA is retained, 36 bases long and in frame from the first base. From a lookup of the germline V gene, CDR1 and CDR2 are MNHNS and SASEGT. Library preparation used the immunoSEQ multiplex PCR assay. The table comes from immuneACCESS by way of TCRdb, which keeps in-frame sequences with V and J called. Part of the clones is missing from these tables; in studies checked, under half for an unresolved V gene and the rest for unknown reasons. Counted in this sample were approximately 70,000 clones; roughly 89% of them appeared once. The top ten constitute 5% to 7% of the sample.

The sample comprised PBMCs. The sequence is built from TRBV6-1 and TRBJ1-5; too little of a D gene remains to name it. The receptor was derived from a man between 60 and 70 years old with colorectal cancer. Here the CDR3 is given as CASSEGGQPQHF. At the DNA level, the sequence is TGTGCCAGCAGTGAAGGCGGTCAGCCCCAGCATTTT.